The 4 T cell receptor beta chains below were found in one sample sequenced in a study of radiation and T cells in renal cell carcinoma. Noted time point: baseline pretreatment blood. Documented treatment: 15 Gy SBRT to primary tumor, nephrectomy 4 weeks later. The table came from immunoSEQ multiplex PCR; TCRdb's copy has only in-frame clones and leaves some out. Of roughly 100,000 clones detected, about 88% appear once; the ten largest clones hold roughly 8%. This sample comprised blood, obtained from a patient whose treatment included radiotherapy and nephrectomy. The receptors originated from a man between 50 and 59 years old with renal cell carcinoma.

The chain joins TRBV5-5 to TRBJ2-3; 10 bases are a match to TRBD2. CDR3 length: 15 amino acids. The V gene end was trimmed by 4 bases and the J gene end by 5 bases; junction bases not matched to a gene: 7. Germline CDR1 and CDR2: SGHKS and YYEKEE (reference sequence). The CDR3 loop is CASSPPGTSEDTQYF. Written as DNA, the CDR3 is TGTGCCAGCAGCCCGCCAGGGACTAGCGAAGATACGCAGTATTTT.

The chain is built from TRBV7-2 and TRBJ2-7; D call uncertain. The CDR3 consists of 15 residues. Germline values: CDR1 SGHTA, CDR2 FQGNSA. Trimming pared 1 base from V and 5 bases from J, leaving 15 bases between. CDR3 amino acids: CASSLGLTNGHEQYF. The CDR3 DNA reads TGTGCCAGCAGCTTAGGACTCACAAACGGCCACGAGCAGTACTTC.

The gene calls are TRBV30 and TRBJ2-7; D is possibly TRBD1 (6 bases). V dropped 5 bases and J dropped 1 base, with 6 bases sitting between them. CDR1 is GTSNPN, CDR2 SVGIG, per germline (reference sequence). This CDR3 has 11 residues. CDR3 nucleotides: TGTGCCTGGGACAGGTCCTACGAGCAGTACTTC. It translates to CAWDRSYEQYF. The whole variable domain, remainder taken from reference TRBV30 and TRBJ2-7, is SQTIHQWPATLVQPVGSPLSLECTVEGTSNPNLYWYRQAAGRGLQLLFYSVGIGQISSEVPQNLSASRPQDRQFILSSKKLLLSDSGFYLCAWDRSYEQYFGPGTRLTVT.

The chain combines TRBV19 with TRBJ2-5; 8 nucleotides line up with TRBD1. Trimming cost V 3 bases and J 11 bases; bases outside gene matches: 11. The CDR3 contains 14 residues. CDR1 LNHDA and CDR2 SQIVND come from the germline V gene (reference sequence). The CDR3 region is CASSIQGARREQYF. In DNA form, the CDR3 reads TGTGCCAGTAGTATTCAGGGGGCGCGCCGGGAGCAGTACTTC.